This is a list of T cell receptor beta chains from one sample in a study of beta chain features in type 1 diabetes. Sequencing was performed with immunoSEQ multiplex PCR; in TCRdb, only in-frame clones are kept and a portion is missing. The sample consists of over 120,000 clones, less than 11% of them appearing once. Sequencing used naive CD4+ T cells from blood. These receptors were obtained from a man between 18 and 29 years old in good health. CDR3s include the opening cysteine and the closing phenylalanine or tryptophan. D genes are given only for firm matches. The size of a clone is reported for some rows only, either as once, few or many, or as a class for expanded clones.

CDR3aa	CDR3nt	j_gene	abundance	v_gene	d_gene
CASRKGDRLNTEAFF	TGTGCCAGTAGAAAGGGGGACAGGCTGAACACTGAAGCTTTCTTT	TRBJ1-1	few	TRBV19	TRBD1
CAWSYPTALNTEAFF	TGTGCCTGGAGTTACCCGACAGCCCTGAACACTGAAGCTTTCTTT	TRBJ1-1	NA	TRBV30	NA
CASSLTGQSQETQYF	TGTGCCAGCAGCTTAACGGGACAGTCGCAAGAGACCCAGTACTTC	TRBJ2-5	NA	TRBV7-9	TRBD1
CASEGQRSTGELFF	TGTGCCAGTGAGGGACAGAGATCCACCGGGGAGCTGTTTTTT	TRBJ2-2	few	TRBV6-6	TRBD1
CASSGGQEIGYTF	TGTGCCAGCAGTGGGGGACAGGAGATTGGCTACACCTTC	TRBJ1-2	few	TRBV6-5	TRBD1
CASSLHGGQTYEQYF	TGTGCCAGCAGCTTACACGGCGGGCAGACCTACGAGCAGTACTTC	TRBJ2-7	NA	TRBV7-9	NA
CASSLGGGNNEQFF	TGTGCCAGCAGCTTAGGGGGCGGCAACAATGAGCAGTTCTTC	TRBJ2-1	few	TRBV11-3	NA
CASSLATGTGRDTQYF	TGTGCCAGCAGCTTAGCAACCGGGACAGGGCGCGATACGCAGTATTTT	TRBJ2-3	many	TRBV7-9	TRBD1
CASSLGGTPGGRLFF	TGTGCCAGCAGCTTAGGGGGGACCCCGGGAGGTAGACTGTTTTTT	TRBJ1-4	NA	TRBV7-2	NA
CASRFEGPNNSPLHF	TGTGCAAGTCGCTTCGAGGGCCCGAATAATTCACCCCTCCACTTT	TRBJ1-6	few	TRBV12-2	NA
CASRLSGEYNEQFF	TGTGCCAGCCGGCTTTCGGGGGAGTACAATGAGCAGTTCTTC	TRBJ2-1	few	TRBV9	NA
CASSPDTDYGYTF	TGTGCCAGCTCACCGGACACGGACTATGGCTACACCTTC	TRBJ1-2	many	TRBV18	NA
CASSHSRDRITSNTGELFF	TGCGCCAGCAGCCATTCCCGGGACAGGATTACCTCGAACACCGGGGAGCTGTTTTTT	TRBJ2-2	few	TRBV4-1	TRBD1
CATSGTQETQYF	TGTGCCACCTCAGGGACACAAGAGACCCAGTACTTC	TRBJ2-5	many	TRBV10-3	NA
CASGLTSGGLFETGELFF	TGTGCTAGTGGTTTGACTAGCGGGGGCCTCTTCGAGACCGGGGAGCTGTTTTTT	TRBJ2-2	few	TRBV12-5	TRBD2
CASRGQRTTNEKLFF	TGTGCCAGCAGGGGACAGCGTACAACTAATGAAAAACTGTTTTTT	TRBJ1-4	few	TRBV6-1	TRBD1
CATSKGQGAGGYTF	TGTGCCACCAGCAAGGGACAGGGGGCAGGTGGCTACACCTTC	TRBJ1-2	NA	TRBV15	TRBD1
CASSRLENTEAFF	TGTGCCAGCAGTCGGTTAGAAAACACTGAAGCTTTCTTT	TRBJ1-1	few	TRBV27	NA
CASSLGGGAYPVGQYF	TGTGCCAGCAGCTTAGGCGGAGGGGCCTATCCGGTGGGGCAGTACTTC	TRBJ2-7	NA	TRBV7-8	NA
CASSNRGQGVSYGYTF	TGTGCCAGTAGTAACCGGGGACAGGGGGTGTCGTATGGCTACACCTTC	TRBJ1-2	few	TRBV19	TRBD1